This T cell receptor (beta chain) was identified in a study of lymphopenia after photon versus proton radiotherapy. General observations from the study: In patients who died, overall survival fell as post-nadir TCR diversity dropped more. Photon-treated patients lost naive T cells and TCR diversity; proton-treated stayed stable.

Germline CDR1 is SGHAT and CDR2 is FQNNGV. V shed 0 bases and J shed 3 bases, with 14 bases lying between them. The CDR3 runs 16 residues. About this clone: Its target is not known.

Libraries were prepared by immunoSEQ multiplex PCR; TCRdb keeps only in-frame clonotypes and omits some of them. The data show 37,000 or so clones, more than 70% seen once. This TCR came from a man aged 45-60 years with gastric cancer. The sequenced sample was peripheral blood, obtained from a patient treated with photon-based radiotherapy. The rearrangement joins TRBV11-2 to TRBJ1-1, with unresolved D. CDR3 in DNA: TGTGCCAGCAGCTTAGATAGGGTAAGAAGGGACACTGAAGCTTTCTTT. Translated, it gives CASSLDRVRRDTEAFF.